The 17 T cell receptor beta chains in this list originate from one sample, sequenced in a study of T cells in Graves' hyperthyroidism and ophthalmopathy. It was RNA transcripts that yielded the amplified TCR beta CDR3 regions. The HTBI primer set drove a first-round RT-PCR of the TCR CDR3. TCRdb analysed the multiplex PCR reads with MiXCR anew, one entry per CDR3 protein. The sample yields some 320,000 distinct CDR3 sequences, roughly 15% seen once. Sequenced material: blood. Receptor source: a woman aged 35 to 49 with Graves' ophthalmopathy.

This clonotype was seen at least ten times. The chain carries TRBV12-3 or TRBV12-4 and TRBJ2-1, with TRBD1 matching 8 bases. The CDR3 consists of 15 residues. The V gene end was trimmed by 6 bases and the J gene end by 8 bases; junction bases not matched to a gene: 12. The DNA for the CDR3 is TGTGCCAGCAGCCCCGACAGGGGCCGGGGCGATGAGCAGTTCTTC. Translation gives CASSPDRGRGDEQFF.

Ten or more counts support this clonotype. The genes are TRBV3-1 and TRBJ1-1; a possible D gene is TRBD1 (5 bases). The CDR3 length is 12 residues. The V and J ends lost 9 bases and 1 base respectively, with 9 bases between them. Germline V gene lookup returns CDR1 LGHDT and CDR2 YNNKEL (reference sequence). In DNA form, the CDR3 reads TGTGCCAGTTCCGGGGGGAACACTGAAGCTTTCTTT. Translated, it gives CASSGGNTEAFF.

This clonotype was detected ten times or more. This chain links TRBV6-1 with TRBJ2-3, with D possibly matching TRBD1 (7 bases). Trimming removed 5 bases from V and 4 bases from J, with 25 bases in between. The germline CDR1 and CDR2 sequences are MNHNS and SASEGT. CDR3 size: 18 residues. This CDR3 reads CASSRRGRDFTPSDTQYF. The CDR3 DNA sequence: TGTGCCAGCAGTCGAAGGGGGCGGGATTTTACTCCGTCAGATACGCAGTATTTT.

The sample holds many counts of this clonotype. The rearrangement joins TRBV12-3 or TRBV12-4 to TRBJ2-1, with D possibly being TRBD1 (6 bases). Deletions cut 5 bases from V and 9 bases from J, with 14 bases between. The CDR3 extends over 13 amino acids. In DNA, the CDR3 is TGTGCCAGCAGTCATGACAGGTTTGTTGAGCAGTTCTTC. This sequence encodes CASSHDRFVEQFF.

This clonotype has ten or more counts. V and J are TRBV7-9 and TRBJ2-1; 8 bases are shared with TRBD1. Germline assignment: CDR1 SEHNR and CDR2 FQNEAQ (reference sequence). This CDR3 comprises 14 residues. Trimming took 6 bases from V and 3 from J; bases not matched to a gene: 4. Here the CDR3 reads CASRARGRYNEQFF. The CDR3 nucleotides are TGTGCCAGCAGAGCCAGGGGGCGCTACAATGAGCAGTTCTTC.

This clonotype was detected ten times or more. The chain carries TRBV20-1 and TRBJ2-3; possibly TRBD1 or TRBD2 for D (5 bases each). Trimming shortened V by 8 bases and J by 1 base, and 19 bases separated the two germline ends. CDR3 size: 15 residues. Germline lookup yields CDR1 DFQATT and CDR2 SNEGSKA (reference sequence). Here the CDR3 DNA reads TGCAGTCCAAAGCACTTGGGACGACGCACAGATACGCAGTATTTT. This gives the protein CSPKHLGRRTDTQYF.

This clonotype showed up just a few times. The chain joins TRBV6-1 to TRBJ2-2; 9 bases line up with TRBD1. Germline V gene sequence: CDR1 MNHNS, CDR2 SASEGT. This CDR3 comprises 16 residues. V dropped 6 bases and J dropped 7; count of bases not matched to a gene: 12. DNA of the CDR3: TGTGCCAGCAGCCTACAGGGGGCCAGGGGTTTCGGGGAGCTGTTTTTT. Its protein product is CASSLQGARGFGELFF.

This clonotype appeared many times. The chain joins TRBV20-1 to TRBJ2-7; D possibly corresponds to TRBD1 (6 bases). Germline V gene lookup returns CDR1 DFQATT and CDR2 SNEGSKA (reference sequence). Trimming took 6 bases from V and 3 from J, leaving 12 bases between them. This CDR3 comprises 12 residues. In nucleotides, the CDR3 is TGCAGTGCCATGAAACAGGGCTACGAGCAGTACTTC. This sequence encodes CSAMKQGYEQYF.

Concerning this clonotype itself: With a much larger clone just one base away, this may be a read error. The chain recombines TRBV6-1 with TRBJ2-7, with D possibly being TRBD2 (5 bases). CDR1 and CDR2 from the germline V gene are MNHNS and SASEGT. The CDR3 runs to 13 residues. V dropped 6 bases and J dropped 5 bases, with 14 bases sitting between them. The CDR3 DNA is TGTGCCAGCAGGAGCGGAGCGCGGCACGAGCAGTACTTC. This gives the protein CASRSGARHEQYF.

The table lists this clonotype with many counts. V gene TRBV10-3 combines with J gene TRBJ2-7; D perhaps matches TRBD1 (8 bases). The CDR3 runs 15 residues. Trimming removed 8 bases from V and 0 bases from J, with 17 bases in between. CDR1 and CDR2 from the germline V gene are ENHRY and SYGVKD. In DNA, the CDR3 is TGTGCCATCGGGGGGGGACAGGCAGCCTCCTACGAGCAGTACTTC. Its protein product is CAIGGGQAASYEQYF.

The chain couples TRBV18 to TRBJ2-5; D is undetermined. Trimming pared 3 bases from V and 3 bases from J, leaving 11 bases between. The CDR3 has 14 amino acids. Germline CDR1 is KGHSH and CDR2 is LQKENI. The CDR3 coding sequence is TGTGCCAGCTCACCGTCCGGTCTGAAAGAGACCCAGTACTTC. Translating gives CASSPSGLKETQYF.

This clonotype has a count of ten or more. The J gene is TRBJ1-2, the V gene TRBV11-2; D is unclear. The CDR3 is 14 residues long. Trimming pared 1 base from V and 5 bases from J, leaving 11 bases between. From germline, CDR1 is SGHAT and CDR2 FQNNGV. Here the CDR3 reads CASSLGIAGYGYTF. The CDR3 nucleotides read TGTGCCAGCAGCTTAGGCATCGCGGGTTATGGCTACACCTTC.

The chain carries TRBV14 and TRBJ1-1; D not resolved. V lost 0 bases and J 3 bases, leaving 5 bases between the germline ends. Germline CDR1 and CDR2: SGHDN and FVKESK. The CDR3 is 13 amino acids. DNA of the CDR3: TGTGCCAGCAGCCAAGATACAGACACTGAAGCTTTCTTT. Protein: CASSQDTDTEAFF. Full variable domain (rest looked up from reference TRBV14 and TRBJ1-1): EAGVTQFPSHSVIEKGQTVTLRCDPISGHDNLYWYRRVMGKEIKFLLHFVKESKQDESGMPNNRFLAERTGGTYSTLKVQPAELEDSGVYFCASSQDTDTEAFFGQGTRLTVV.

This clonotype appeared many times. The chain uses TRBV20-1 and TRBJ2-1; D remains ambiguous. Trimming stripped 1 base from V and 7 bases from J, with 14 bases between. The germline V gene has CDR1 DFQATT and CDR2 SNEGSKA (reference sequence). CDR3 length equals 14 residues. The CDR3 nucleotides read TGCAGTGCTAGAGGGCTAGTTAGTGTTAATGAGCAGTTCTTC. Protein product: CSARGLVSVNEQFF.

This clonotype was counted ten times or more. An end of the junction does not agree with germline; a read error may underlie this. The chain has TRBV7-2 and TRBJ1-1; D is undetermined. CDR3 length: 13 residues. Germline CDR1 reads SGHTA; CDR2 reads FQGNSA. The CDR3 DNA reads TGTGCCAGCAGCCGGGGAGGGCGAGGTGAAACTTTCTTT. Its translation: CASSRGGRGETFF.

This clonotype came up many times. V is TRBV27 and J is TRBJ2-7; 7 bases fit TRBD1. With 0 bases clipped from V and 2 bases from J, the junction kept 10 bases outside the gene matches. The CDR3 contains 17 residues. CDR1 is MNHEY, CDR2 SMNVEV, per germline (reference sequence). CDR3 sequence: CASSLSQQGSPPYEQYF. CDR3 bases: TGTGCCAGCAGTTTATCCCAACAGGGGTCACCCCCCTACGAGCAGTACTTC.

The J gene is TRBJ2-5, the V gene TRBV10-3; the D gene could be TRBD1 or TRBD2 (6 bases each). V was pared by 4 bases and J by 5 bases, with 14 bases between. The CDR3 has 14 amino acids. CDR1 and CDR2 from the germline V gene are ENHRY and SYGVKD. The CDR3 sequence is CAISVGGGSETQYF. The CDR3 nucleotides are TGTGCCATCAGTGTAGGAGGGGGGTCGGAGACCCAGTACTTC.